A single sample is the source of the 28 T cell receptor beta chains below, sequenced in a study of blood T cell repertoires in COVID-19. Assay: immunoSEQ multiplex PCR; the TCRdb copy retains only in-frame clones and omits some. The data show 65,000 to 90,000 clones, 86% seen once. Input material: peripheral blood. The receptors were gathered from a man older than 75 with COVID-19, enrolled during active disease.

The chain combines TRBV3-1 (or the pseudogene TRBV3-2) with TRBJ1-2, with TRBD1 matching over 10 bases. V lost 4 bases, J lost 8 bases, and 10 bases stayed unmatched. The length of the CDR3 is 15 residues. The germline gives CDR1 LGHDT, CDR2 YNNKEL (reference sequence). The CDR3 here is CASSPPGTGVWGYTF. DNA for the CDR3: TGTGCCAGCAGCCCGCCCGGGACAGGGGTCTGGGGCTACACCTTC.

Here the CDR3 DNA reads TGTGCCAGCAGCCCCCAGGGGGCCCGTGATTCACCCCTCCACTTT. This sequence encodes CASSPQGARDSPLHF. The chain links TRBV7-9 to TRBJ1-6, with 8 bases lining up with TRBD1. V shed 5 bases and J 8 bases; nucleotides not matched to a gene: 8. The V gene's germline CDR1 is SEHNR and CDR2 FQNEAQ (reference sequence). The CDR3 spans 15 residues.

J is TRBJ2-2 and V is TRBV7-2; tentative D call: TRBD1 (6 bases). V was trimmed by 5 bases and J by 6 bases, leaving 13 bases between them. Germline CDR1 and CDR2: SGHTA and FQGNSA. This CDR3 is 14 amino acids long. The chain's CDR3 is CASSHWAGAGELFF. CDR3 DNA: TGTGCCAGCAGCCACTGGGCAGGGGCCGGGGAGCTGTTTTTT.

The rearrangement joins TRBV19 to TRBJ1-6, with D maybe TRBD1 (5 bases). CDR3 size: 15 residues. Germline assignment: CDR1 LNHDA and CDR2 SQIVND (reference sequence). V lost 7 bases and J 7 bases, leaving 17 bases between the germline ends. The CDR3 here is CASTLGRAGNSPLHF. The CDR3 DNA reads as TGTGCCAGTACTTTGGGCAGGGCGGGAAATTCACCCCTCCACTTT.

The DNA of the CDR3 is TGTGCCAGTAGTATACGTGAGGGCAATGGCTACACCTTC. Translating it yields CASSIREGNGYTF. The chain uses TRBV19 and TRBJ1-2; D remains ambiguous. CDR3 size: 13 residues. V gave up 2 bases and J gave up 6 bases, with 10 bases separating them. CDR1 and CDR2 (germline): LNHDA, SQIVND (reference sequence). Drawing the rest from reference TRBV19 and TRBJ1-2, the complete variable domain is DGGITQSPKYLFRKEGQNVTLSCEQNLNHDAMYWYRQDPGQGLRLIYYSQIVNDFQKGDIAEGYSVSREKKESFPLTVTSAQKNPTAFYLCASSIREGNGYTFGSGTRLTVV.

The chain is built from TRBV10-3 and TRBJ1-6, with D possibly matching TRBD1 (5 bases). This CDR3 is built from 12 residues. V shed 6 bases and J shed 7 bases, with 7 bases lying between them. Germline V gene lookup returns CDR1 ENHRY and CDR2 SYGVKD. The CDR3 is CAIRAGNSPLHF. CDR3 sequence (DNA): TGTGCCATCAGGGCAGGGAATTCACCCCTCCACTTT.

V and J are TRBV19 and TRBJ1-2; 9 bases line up with TRBD1. CDR1 is LNHDA and CDR2 is SQIVND in the germline V gene (reference sequence). Trimming at V came to 1 base and at J to 0 bases, leaving 3 bases not matched to a gene. The CDR3 runs 16 residues. The CDR3 region is CASSIARDRANYGYTF. CDR3 DNA: TGTGCCAGTAGTATAGCCCGGGACAGGGCTAACTATGGCTACACCTTC.

A remark on this clone: The same CDR3 can be traced to other DNA sequences in this sample. The rearrangement links TRBV18 to TRBJ1-5; D possibly corresponds to TRBD1 (5 bases). The CDR3 is 14 residues long. Between the trimmed V and J ends, which lost 2 bases and 7 bases, there was a span of 12 bases. In germline, CDR1 is KGHSH, CDR2 LQKENI. In DNA, the CDR3 is TGTGCCAGCTCACCAGGTACAGGAGGGCAGCCCCAGCATTTT. Translated, it gives CASSPGTGGQPQHF.

The chain has TRBV20-1 and TRBJ1-1; perhaps TRBD1 as D (6 bases). CDR1 is DFQATT, CDR2 SNEGSKA, per germline (reference sequence). The CDR3 sequence is 10 residues long. Here the CDR3 DNA reads TGCACCCTTGGGGGCATTGAAGCTTTCTTT. It encodes CTLGGIEAFF.

The J gene is TRBJ2-1, the V gene TRBV9; 7 nucleotides line up with TRBD2. Germline V gene sequence: CDR1 SGDLS, CDR2 YYNGEE. The CDR3 extends over 15 amino acids. J gave up 9 bases and V 4 bases, and 13 bases lay outside the gene matches. The CDR3 is CASSRPGGWKSEQFF. The DNA of the CDR3 is TGTGCCAGCAGCCGTCCCGGGGGGTGGAAGAGTGAGCAGTTCTTC.

The chain combines TRBV6-2 or TRBV6-3 with TRBJ1-2, with a possible D match to TRBD1 (6 bases). The germline V and J ends were trimmed by 2 bases and 5 bases, with 12 bases remaining between them. The germline gives CDR1 MNHEY, CDR2 SVGEGT. The CDR3 length is 14 residues. This CDR3 is CASSYAQGRYGYTF. The CDR3 region has the DNA TGTGCCAGCAGTTACGCACAGGGCCGGTATGGCTACACCTTC.

CDR3 DNA: TGCGCCAGCAGCAGTTCGGGACAGTCGAACACCGGGGAGCTGTTTTTT. This sequence encodes CASSSSGQSNTGELFF. V gene TRBV5-1 combines with J gene TRBJ2-2; 7 bases are shared with TRBD1. V was pared by 4 bases and J by 0 bases, with 6 bases of the junction left unmatched. Germline CDR1 and CDR2: SGHRS and YFSETQ. This CDR3 region has 16 residues.

The chain recombines TRBV5-1 with TRBJ1-1; 9 nucleotides line up with TRBD1. The V and J ends lost 0 bases and 6 bases, in that order; junction bases with no gene match: 12. The CDR3 covers 17 residues. The germline CDR1 and CDR2 sequences are SGHRS and YFSETQ. The CDR3 DNA reads as TGCGCCAGCAGCTTGGAACGGACAGGGGCGATACCCCCTGAAGCTTTCTTT. Amino acids: CASSLERTGAIPPEAFF.

This chain links TRBV9 with TRBJ2-7; tentatively, D is TRBD1 (5 bases). CDR3 length equals 13 residues. The germline gives CDR1 SGDLS, CDR2 YYNGEE. With 7 bases removed from V and 0 bases from J, the gap between germline ends came to 11 bases. Here the CDR3 DNA reads TGTGCCAGCCACAGGTATCTCTCCTACGAGCAGTACTTC. Translated, it gives CASHRYLSYEQYF.

In this sample, this clone is medium-sized. The chain joins TRBV6-5 to TRBJ2-5; the match to TRBD2 covers 10 bases. Germline V CDR1 and CDR2: MNHEY, SVGAGI. This CDR3 comprises 13 residues. With V trimmed by 6 bases and J by 5 bases, 3 bases remained unmatched. CDR3 residues: CASRLSGGETQYF. Written as DNA, the CDR3 is TGTGCCAGCAGGCTTAGCGGGGGGGAGACCCAGTACTTC.

The chain has TRBV5-4 and TRBJ1-1, with D maybe TRBD1 (5 bases). Trimming cost V 3 bases and J 3 bases, with 18 bases left between them. Germline V gene data show CDR1 as SGHNT and CDR2 as YYREEE (reference sequence). The CDR3 is made up of 16 amino acids. CDR3 region: CASSSASGPRDTEAFF. The CDR3 DNA follows: TGTGCCAGCAGCTCGGCGTCAGGGCCCAGGGACACTGAAGCTTTCTTT.

This chain uses TRBV7-2 with TRBJ2-2; D may be TRBD2 (5 bases). Per the germline V gene, CDR1 is SGHTA and CDR2 is FQGNSA. This CDR3 contains 14 residues. Trimming cost V 0 bases and J 7 bases, with 9 bases left between them. The CDR3 sequence is CASSLADGVGELFF. CDR3 nucleotides: TGTGCCAGCAGCTTAGCGGACGGGGTCGGGGAGCTGTTTTTT.

In this sample, this clone turned up a few times. This chain connects TRBV27 to TRBJ1-1, with no clear D. Germline CDR1 reads MNHEY; CDR2 reads SMNVEV (reference sequence). This CDR3 is 13 amino acids long. V lost 7 bases to trimming and J lost 7 bases, with 16 bases between them. The CDR3 DNA reads as TGTGCCAGCACCACTTATTCGCGTCGTGAAGCTTTCTTT. This sequence encodes CASTTYSRREAFF.

The genes are TRBV6-5 and TRBJ1-2; 7 bases map to TRBD1. CDR3 size: 14 residues. CDR1 and CDR2 (germline): MNHEY, SVGAGI. Unmatched junction bases numbered 7, after V lost 7 bases and J lost 2 bases. CDR3 sequence reads: CASNLQGLNYGYTF. The CDR3 coding sequence is TGTGCCAGCAATCTACAGGGGTTAAACTATGGCTACACCTTC.

J is TRBJ2-5 and V is TRBV11-3; 11 nucleotides match TRBD2. The germline CDR1 and CDR2 sequences are SGHNT and YENEEA. The CDR3 length is 16 residues. The J segment lost 4 bases and the V segment lost 5 bases, leaving 9 bases of the junction unmatched. CDR3 in amino acids: CASSELSGGARETQYF. CDR3 nucleotides: TGTGCCAGCAGCGAACTTAGCGGGGGGGCCAGAGAGACCCAGTACTTC.

The chain joins TRBV9 to TRBJ1-6; D gene uncertain. The germline V gene has CDR1 SGDLS and CDR2 YYNGEE. The CDR3 runs 16 residues. Trimming cost V 3 bases and J 0 bases, with 10 bases left between them. The CDR3: CASSEAESSYNSPLHF. The CDR3 coding sequence is TGTGCCAGCAGCGAGGCGGAGAGCTCCTATAATTCACCCCTCCACTTT.

The genes are TRBV5-1 and TRBJ1-6; D remains unclear. This CDR3 spans 15 amino acids. Germline V gene data show CDR1 as SGHRS and CDR2 as YFSETQ. Trimming removed 1 base at V and 8 bases at J, with 13 bases between. The CDR3 DNA is TGCGCCAGCAGCTTGATGACTGAGGGAGATTCACCCCTCCACTTT. This sequence encodes CASSLMTEGDSPLHF.

The chain joins TRBV18 to TRBJ1-1, with D possibly matching TRBD1 (6 bases). Per germline, CDR1 KGHSH and CDR2 LQKENI. Trimming left V 2 bases short and J 4 bases short, with 11 bases between. The length of the CDR3 is 14 residues. The CDR3 DNA reads TGTGCCAGCTCACCAAGTGGGGGGGCCACTGAAGCTTTCTTT. Amino acid sequence: CASSPSGGATEAFF.

This rearrangement joins TRBV12-3 or TRBV12-4 to TRBJ2-7, with TRBD2 matching over 8 bases. CDR3 size: 13 residues. V was clipped by 5 bases and J by 2 bases; unmatched bases: 2. This CDR3 reads CASSTAGAYEQYF. As DNA, the CDR3 is TGTGCCAGCAGTACAGCGGGGGCCTACGAGCAGTACTTC.

The J gene is TRBJ2-3, the V gene TRBV5-5; 8 nucleotides line up with TRBD1. Unmatched junction bases numbered 5, after V lost 1 base and J lost 4 bases. The CDR3 loop spans 15 amino acids. CDR1 is SGHKS, CDR2 YYEKEE, per germline (reference sequence). CDR3 sequence (DNA): TGTGCCAGCAGCTTGACAGGGGGTCTTTCAGATACGCAGTATTTT. It encodes CASSLTGGLSDTQYF.

The chain employs TRBV6-5 and TRBJ1-3, with no clear D. Germline assignment: CDR1 MNHEY and CDR2 SVGAGI. Trimming took off 6 bases at V and 0 bases at J, with 6 bases between the two ends. CDR3 length equals 13 residues. Here the CDR3 DNA reads TGTGCCAGCAGCTCCTCCTCTGGAAACACCATATATTTT. The encoded protein is CASSSSSGNTIYF.

The rearrangement joins TRBV3-1 (or the pseudogene TRBV3-2) to TRBJ2-7; maybe TRBD2 (5 bases). Trimming took off 3 bases at V and 3 bases at J, with 12 bases between the two ends. The CDR3 length is 14 residues. Germline V gene data show CDR1 as LGHDT and CDR2 as YNNKEL (reference sequence). The CDR3 nucleotides are TGTGCCAGCAGCCACACCCTAGCTTACTACGAGCAGTACTTC. Protein sequence: CASSHTLAYYEQYF.

The chain uses TRBV5-1 and TRBJ1-6; no clear D gene. Trimming shortened V by 4 bases and J by 0 bases, and 8 bases separated the two germline ends. The CDR3 has 15 residues. Per the germline V gene, CDR1 is SGHRS and CDR2 is YFSETQ. For the CDR3, the DNA is TGCGCCAGCAGCGGAGAAGGCTCCTATAATTCACCCCTCCACTTT. Translating it yields CASSGEGSYNSPLHF.